One T cell receptor beta chain is described in this entry. Which antigen it targets is not known. Per-base quality was not reported, and no clone a single base away is much larger than it. RNA was extracted using the RNeasy kit, and roughly 0.5 to 1 microgram was reverse transcribed with random hexamers. The immunoSEQ multiplex PCR assay, which covers 54 Vbeta and 13 Jbeta segments, was used to amplify TCR beta CDR3 regions. PCR amplification bias was corrected by using a synthetic template baseline for primer optimization and computational correction. Under the source paper's analysis protocol: Reads were annotated to V, D and J genes according to IMGT and were analyzed with immunoSEQ Analyzer, with only productive sequences retained. To calculate clonality, Shannon entropy was normalized by log2 of the number of productive unique sequences and then subtracted from one. For each patient and control, public and private clones were evaluated within the 100 most prevalent clones. Clones were defined as Susac-specific if absent from the healthy and MS cohorts, from 1052 published viral clones and from other ImmuneACCESS disease sequences. TCRdb handled the public reads itself, with Q25 trimming in fastp and clone calling in MiXCR, and kept productive beta chains. Duplicate CDR3 protein sequences are folded into a single record with the most common DNA and genes. These V and J calls rely on TCRdb rather than the paper's analysis. A total of approximately 160,000 distinct CDR3 sequences appear in this sample, roughly 94% of them only once. The top ten clonotypes cover 0.08% of the sample.

The sample comes from a study of CD8 T cells in Susac syndrome (dated by TCRdb to about 2019). Background on the whole study: The study used repertoire sequencing to test whether antigen drove CD8+ T cell activation and differentiation in Susac syndrome.

Study-wide conclusions, independent of this receptor: The number of individuals in the TCR sequencing and HLA analysis was recognized as being relatively small.

Peripheral blood CD8+ and CD4+ T cells from healthy donors, Susac syndrome patients and multiple sclerosis patients were profiled using high-throughput TCR beta sequencing. Healthy donors were included as age- and sex-matched controls. Bulk CD8+ and CD4+ T cells were purified magnetically by negative isolation, whereas CD8+ TEMRA cells were enriched by FACS. Blood was collected in EDTA tubes and processed within 24 hours, with PBMCs isolated through density gradient centrifugation. PBMCs destined for TCR sequencing were cryopreserved in liquid nitrogen and later thawed in a 37 °C water bath. A purity of at least 90% was achieved for sorted or isolated CD4+, CD8+ and CD8+ TEMRA cells. Including the terminal cysteine and phenylalanine, the CDR3 comprises 15 residues. CDR3 DNA only is kept here, 45 bases in frame from base 1. The germline V gene gives CDR1 as SGHRS and CDR2 as YFSETQ. V trim: 4 bases; J trim: 5 bases; unmatched bases: 11.

This clonotype was sampled from a human donor in good health. The rearrangement combines TRBV5-1 with TRBJ1-1, and TRBD1 aligns with 7 junction nucleotides. Sequences were obtained from CD4+ T cells from PBMCs. The sequence in DNA is TGCGCCAGCAGCCCTAACAGGGGCTCGGTAACTGAAGCTTTCTTT. The encoded protein is CASSPNRGSVTEAFF.